The 28 T cell receptor beta chains presented below share a single source sample, sequenced in a study of shared clonotypes between healthy human individuals. Produced via immunoSEQ multiplex PCR; TCRdb's table is partial and in-frame only. The sample lists 95,000 to 120,000 clones, roughly 70% occurring once. Sequenced sample: memory CD8+ T cells sorted from blood. Subset described: CD45RO+ cells pooled with CCR7-negative TemRA cells. All receptors derive from a woman aged 30 to 39 in good health.

This clone was observed at least ten times. The chain is built from TRBV25-1 and TRBJ2-5; 7 bases fit TRBD1. Looked up from germline, CDR1 is MGHDK and CDR2 is SYGVNS. V shed 1 base, J shed 11 bases, and the junction held 7 bases outside the gene matches. The CDR3 sequence is 13 residues long. The CDR3 region is CASSESGQGEQYF. The CDR3 DNA reads TGTGCCAGCAGTGAATCGGGTCAGGGGGAGCAGTACTTC.

V gene TRBV5-4 combines with J gene TRBJ2-3; 9 positions agree with TRBD2. From germline, CDR1 is SGHNT and CDR2 YYREEE (reference sequence). The V gene end was trimmed by 4 bases and the J gene end by 0 bases; junction bases not matched to a gene: 3. This CDR3 has 15 amino acids. CDR3 loop: CASSAAGGSTDTQYF. As DNA, the CDR3 is TGTGCCAGCAGCGCAGCGGGGGGAAGCACAGATACGCAGTATTTT.

Here the CDR3 reads CASSLGLWQDASEQYF. The CDR3 region has the DNA TGTGCCAGCAGCTTAGGGCTTTGGCAGGACGCCTCCGAGCAGTACTTC. The chain uses TRBV11-2 and TRBJ2-7; D remains unclear. Germline CDR1 and CDR2: SGHAT and FQNNGV. The CDR3 runs to 16 residues. Trimming stripped 1 base from V and 6 bases from J, with 19 bases between.

This chain links TRBV19 with TRBJ1-5; TRBD1 matches at 10 bases. J gave up 3 bases and V 7 bases, and 12 bases lay outside the gene matches. The CDR3 covers 17 residues. Germline CDR1 reads LNHDA; CDR2 reads SQIVND (reference sequence). CDR3 coding DNA: TGTGCCAGTACTAAGGGGGGGGACAGGGGCTTCAATCAGCCCCAGCATTTT. Encoded protein: CASTKGGDRGFNQPQHF.

Only one count was recorded for this clone. The gene calls are TRBV7-9 and TRBJ2-5; a weak D match, TRBD2 (5 bases). This CDR3 is built from 14 residues. V lost 5 bases and J lost 5, with 15 bases in between. The germline CDR1 and CDR2 sequences are SEHNR and FQNEAQ (reference sequence). The CDR3: CASSPILDTETQYF. The CDR3 DNA is TGTGCCAGCAGCCCGATACTAGATACGGAGACCCAGTACTTC.

The chain's CDR3 is CASSLPLLSDTQYF. The CDR3 DNA reads as TGTGCCAGCAGCTTGCCACTACTATCAGATACGCAGTATTTT. The chain carries TRBV5-5 and TRBJ2-3; D gene uncertain. CDR1 is SGHKS, CDR2 YYEKEE, per germline (reference sequence). Trimming shortened V by 1 base and J by 4 bases, and 10 bases separated the two germline ends. The CDR3 has 14 amino acids.

This clone was counted a few times. The rearrangement uses TRBV7-9 and TRBJ2-1; the match to TRBD1 covers 7 bases. The CDR3 runs 13 residues. Germline V gene sequence: CDR1 SEHNR, CDR2 FQNEAQ (reference sequence). V lost 5 bases, J lost 8 bases, and 6 bases stayed unmatched. The CDR3 protein is CASSPQGRHEQFF. The DNA for the CDR3 is TGTGCCAGCAGCCCACAGGGGCGACATGAGCAGTTCTTC.

The chain links TRBV5-1 to TRBJ2-7; TRBD2 matches at 8 bases. The CDR3 has 15 amino acids. Germline-derived CDR1 and CDR2 are SGHRS and YFSETQ. V lost 4 bases and J lost 7; bases outside the gene matches: 13. CDR3 bases: TGCGCCAGCAGCCGCGTCCGGGAGGGAGGTGGGGAGCAGTACTTC. This encodes CASSRVREGGGEQYF.

The CDR3 DNA is TGTGCCAGCAGTACTCCAGATGTCCCTAGCGTCATAGACATTCAGTACTTC. Translated, it gives CASSTPDVPSVIDIQYF. V is TRBV2 and J is TRBJ2-4, with D perhaps matching TRBD2 (6 bases). CDR3 size: 17 residues. Trimming shortened V by 5 bases and J by 8 bases, and 25 bases separated the two germline ends. Germline V lookup: CDR1 SNHLY, CDR2 FYNNEI.

This clone was counted a few times. The V and J genes are TRBV27 and TRBJ2-1; no definite D call. V lost 1 base and J lost 5, with 9 bases in between. The CDR3 runs to 14 residues. Per the germline V gene, CDR1 is MNHEY and CDR2 is SMNVEV (reference sequence). As DNA, the CDR3 is TGTGCCAGCAGTTTATGGGCCAGTAACAATGAGCAGTTCTTC. As protein: CASSLWASNNEQFF.

This clone was found many times. This chain connects TRBV11-2 to TRBJ2-1; D is perhaps TRBD2 (6 bases). Germline CDR1 SGHAT, CDR2 FQNNGV. The CDR3 length is 16 residues. V was shortened by 4 bases and J by 3 bases, with 16 bases between the two germline ends. In nucleotides, the CDR3 is TGTGCCAGCAGCTCGCGACTAGGAGGTATCTACAATGAGCAGTTCTTC. Residues: CASSSRLGGIYNEQFF.

The chain uses TRBV19 and TRBJ1-5; D ambiguous. CDR3 length: 15 amino acids. The V end was cut by 3 bases, the J end by 2 bases, with 11 bases between. Germline CDR1 LNHDA, CDR2 SQIVND (reference sequence). The CDR3 sequence: CASSMWAGGNQPQHF. The CDR3 coding sequence is TGTGCCAGTAGTATGTGGGCAGGAGGCAATCAGCCCCAGCATTTT.

The chain combines TRBV27 with TRBJ1-5, with D perhaps matching TRBD1 (6 bases). CDR3 length: 14 residues. Germline-derived CDR1 and CDR2 are MNHEY and SMNVEV (reference sequence). V shed 7 bases and J shed 2 bases, with 12 bases lying between them. CDR3 loop: CASMKQGGNQPQHF. In nucleotides, the CDR3 is TGTGCCAGCATGAAACAGGGCGGCAATCAGCCCCAGCATTTT.

The V gene is TRBV9, the J gene TRBJ2-1; D is perhaps TRBD1 or TRBD2 (5 bases each). V was pared by 0 bases and J by 9 bases, with 10 bases between. Looked up from germline, CDR1 is SGDLS and CDR2 is YYNGEE. CDR3 length equals 13 residues. The CDR3 DNA follows: TGTGCCAGCAGCGTAGCCCCGGGGCTTGAGCAGTTCTTC. This sequence encodes CASSVAPGLEQFF.

This chain connects TRBV2 to TRBJ2-1; D gene unclear. This CDR3 has 14 amino acids. CDR1 and CDR2 from the germline V gene are SNHLY and FYNNEI. V dropped 0 bases and J dropped 4 bases, with 7 bases sitting between them. CDR3 coding DNA: TGTGCCAGCAGTGAAGCTCTACGTTACAATGAGCAGTTCTTC. Translation: CASSEALRYNEQFF.

This chain connects TRBV19 to TRBJ1-1; D perhaps matches TRBD1 (6 bases). CDR1 is LNHDA, CDR2 SQIVND, per germline (reference sequence). The CDR3 has 14 residues. Trimming took 8 bases from V and 3 from J, leaving 16 bases between them. This CDR3 is CASSNDQGYTEAFF. CDR3 DNA: TGTGCCAGTTCCAACGATCAGGGGTACACTGAAGCTTTCTTT.

This sequence joins TRBV6-6 and TRBJ1-3; D remains ambiguous. Per the germline V gene, CDR1 is MNHNY and CDR2 is SVGAGI (reference sequence). The CDR3 covers 15 residues. Trimming stripped 6 bases from V and 0 bases from J, with 12 bases between. DNA for the CDR3: TGTGCCAGCAGCCCCGGGAGTTACTCTGGAAACACCATATATTTT. This codes for CASSPGSYSGNTIYF.

This rearrangement joins TRBV7-2 to TRBJ2-3, with D unclear. Looked up from germline, CDR1 is SGHTA and CDR2 is FQGNSA. Trimming cost V 0 bases and J 11 bases, with 21 bases left between them. This CDR3 spans 16 amino acids. This CDR3 reads CASSLALVAASARQYF. CDR3 sequence (DNA): TGTGCCAGCAGCTTAGCGCTTGTGGCGGCCTCCGCAAGGCAGTATTTT. Using reference TRBV7-2 and TRBJ2-3 for the parts outside the CDR3, the full variable domain is GAGVSQSPSNKVTEKGKDVELRCDPISGHTALYWYRQSLGQGLEFLIYFQGNSAPDKSGLPSDRFSAERTGGSVSTLTIQRTQQEDSAVYLCASSLALVAASARQYFGPGTRLTVL.

The rearrangement uses TRBV11-2 and TRBJ2-3; TRBD2 might be the D (6 bases). The CDR3 runs 18 residues. V lost 3 bases and J lost 0, with 19 bases in between. CDR1 SGHAT and CDR2 FQNNGV come from the germline V gene. The CDR3 sequence: CASSFVPPRLDSTDTQYF. CDR3 bases: TGTGCCAGCAGCTTTGTCCCCCCTAGACTAGATAGCACAGATACGCAGTATTTT.

This clone was found a few times. The chain carries TRBV25-1 and TRBJ2-1; a weak D match, TRBD2 (5 bases). V was shortened by 5 bases and J by 5 bases, with 25 bases between the two germline ends. Germline CDR1 MGHDK, CDR2 SYGVNS. The CDR3 consists of 18 residues. This chain's CDR3 is CASSSFDRTPGSHNEQFF. CDR3 DNA sequence: TGTGCCAGCAGTTCCTTTGATCGGACCCCGGGGTCCCACAATGAGCAGTTCTTC.

The chain links TRBV5-1 to TRBJ2-4, with unresolved D. The CDR3 extends over 17 amino acids. The V gene lost 0 bases and the J gene lost 0 bases, with 13 bases spanning the gap. Germline values: CDR1 SGHRS, CDR2 YFSETQ. For the CDR3, the DNA is TGCGCCAGCAGCTTGGAGGTCACAGCCTTAGCCAAAAACATTCAGTACTTC. Encoded protein: CASSLEVTALAKNIQYF.

The J gene is TRBJ1-2, the V gene TRBV2; no reliable D call. Germline CDR1 SNHLY, CDR2 FYNNEI. This CDR3 comprises 16 residues. Trimming left V 5 bases short and J 0 bases short, with 16 bases between. CDR3 DNA sequence: TGTGCCAGCAGTTCAAGGGTATCGGGTGCTAACTATGGCTACACCTTC. It yields the protein CASSSRVSGANYGYTF.

V is TRBV7-2 and J is TRBJ1-6; D call uncertain. Germline loops: CDR1 SGHTA, CDR2 FQGNSA. The CDR3 runs 16 residues. V was cut by 1 base and J by 9 bases, with 16 bases left in between. The CDR3 nucleotides are TGTGCCAGCAGCTTAGGGGTCCTCACGGTGGGTTCACCCCTCCACTTT. Translating gives CASSLGVLTVGSPLHF.

A remark on this clone: A much larger clonotype is one base distant, so this may be a read error. The chain uses TRBV7-8 and TRBJ2-7; D uncertain. Germline loops: CDR1 SGHVS, CDR2 FQNEAQ. Trimming cost V 6 bases and J 2 bases, with 5 bases left between them. The CDR3 spans 11 residues. The CDR3, as DNA: TGTGCCAGCAGTCCCGCCTACGAGCAGTACTTC. Encoded protein: CASSPAYEQYF.

Points on this clone: This probably arose from a read error, given a far larger clone one base away. The same CDR3 can be traced to other DNA sequences in this sample. CDR3 in amino acids: CATSRDRGGASEQYF. CDR3 bases: TGTGCCACCAGCAGAGATAGAGGGGGCGCGTCCGAGCAGTACTTC. V and J are TRBV15 and TRBJ2-7, with 7 bases lining up with TRBD1. This CDR3 region has 15 residues. V dropped 0 bases and J dropped 6; count of bases not matched to a gene: 8. CDR1 LNHNV and CDR2 YYDKDF come from the germline V gene (reference sequence).

In this sample, this clone turned up once. The rearrangement uses TRBV19 and TRBJ1-1; the D is unclear. The CDR3 length is 14 residues. V lost 2 bases, J lost 5 bases, and 12 bases lay in between. Germline CDR1 is LNHDA and CDR2 is SQIVND (reference sequence). CDR3 nucleotides: TGTGCCAGTAGTATAAGCAGCTACTCGACTGAAGCTTTCTTT. Its protein is CASSISSYSTEAFF.

This clone has a handful of counts. This chain uses TRBV6-6 with TRBJ1-2, with a possible D match to TRBD1 (6 bases). Trimming cost V 0 bases and J 8 bases, with 16 bases left between them. Germline CDR1 is MNHNY and CDR2 is SVGAGI (reference sequence). This CDR3 region has 15 residues. The chain's CDR3 is CASSYSQAAQGGYTF. The CDR3 nucleotides read TGTGCCAGCAGTTACTCGCAGGCCGCACAGGGAGGCTACACCTTC.

The genes are TRBV5-4 and TRBJ2-7, with 11 bases matching TRBD2. The junction had 9 bases not matched to a gene; V was cut back by 5 bases and J by 2 bases. This CDR3 has 16 amino acids. CDR1 SGHNT and CDR2 YYREEE come from the germline V gene (reference sequence). CDR3 loop: CASSPRLAGLAYEQYF. The CDR3 DNA sequence: TGTGCCAGCAGTCCTCGACTAGCGGGGCTGGCCTACGAGCAGTACTTC.